This TCR beta chain came from a study of blood T cells in healthy people across ages. This clonotype was detected only a few times. The junction had 2 bases not matched to a gene; V was cut back by 0 bases and J by 5 bases. Germline loops: CDR1 SGHRS, CDR2 YFSETQ. The CDR3 has 14 amino acids. Next came a second PCR, run for roughly 6 to 11 cycles, which used a sample-barcoded 5' primer along with a J-beta primer mix. TCRdb called the 5' RACE reads again in MiXCR, with one record for every CDR3 protein. Of some 940,000 distinct CDR3 sequences in the sample, roughly 29% were seen once. This same sample was also taken into another study, of T cells of mothers and their children.

This clonotype originated in a woman aged 35 to 49 in good health. The chain employs TRBV5-1 and TRBJ2-1; 7 bases are a match to TRBD2. The sample taken for sequencing was blood. CDR3 loop: CASSLGTSHNEQFF. The DNA of the CDR3 is TGCGCCAGCAGCTTGGGGACTAGTCACAATGAGCAGTTCTTC.